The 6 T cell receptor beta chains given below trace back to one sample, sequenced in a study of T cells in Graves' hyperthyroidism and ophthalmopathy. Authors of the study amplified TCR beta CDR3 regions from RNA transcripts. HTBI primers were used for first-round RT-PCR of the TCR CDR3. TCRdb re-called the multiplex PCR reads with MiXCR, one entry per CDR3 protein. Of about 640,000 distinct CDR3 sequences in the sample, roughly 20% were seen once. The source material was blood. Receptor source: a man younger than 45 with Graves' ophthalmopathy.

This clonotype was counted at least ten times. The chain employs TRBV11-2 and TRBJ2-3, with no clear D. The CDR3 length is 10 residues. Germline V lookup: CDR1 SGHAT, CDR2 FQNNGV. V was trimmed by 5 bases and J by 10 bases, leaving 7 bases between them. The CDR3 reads CASSLGPQYF. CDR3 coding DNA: TGTGCCAGCAGCCTAGGGCCGCAGTATTTT.

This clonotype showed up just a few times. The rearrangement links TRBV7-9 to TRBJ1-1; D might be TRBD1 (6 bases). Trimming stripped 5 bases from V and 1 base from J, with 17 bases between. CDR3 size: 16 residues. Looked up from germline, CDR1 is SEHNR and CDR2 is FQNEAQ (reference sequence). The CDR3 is CASSGFGVTGNTEAFF. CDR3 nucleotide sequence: TGTGCCAGCAGCGGCTTCGGGGTGACAGGGAACACTGAAGCTTTCTTT.

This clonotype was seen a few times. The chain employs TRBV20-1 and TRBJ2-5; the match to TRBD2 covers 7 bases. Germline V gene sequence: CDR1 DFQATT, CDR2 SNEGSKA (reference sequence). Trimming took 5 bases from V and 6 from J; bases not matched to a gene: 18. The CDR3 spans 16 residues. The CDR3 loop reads CSASRAASGPMKTQYF. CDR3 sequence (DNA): TGCAGTGCTTCCCGCGCGGCTAGCGGACCTATGAAGACCCAGTACTTC.

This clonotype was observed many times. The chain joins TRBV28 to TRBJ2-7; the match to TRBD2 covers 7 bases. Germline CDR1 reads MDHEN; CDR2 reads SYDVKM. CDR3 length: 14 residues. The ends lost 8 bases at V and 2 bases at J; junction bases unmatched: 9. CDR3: CASRGGRGPYEQYF. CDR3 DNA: TGTGCCAGCCGCGGGGGTCGGGGTCCCTACGAGCAGTACTTC.

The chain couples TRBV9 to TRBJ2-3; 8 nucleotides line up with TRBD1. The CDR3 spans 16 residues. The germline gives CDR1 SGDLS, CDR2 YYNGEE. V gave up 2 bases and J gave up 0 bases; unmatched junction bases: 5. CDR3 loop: CASSVLGQGSTDTQYF. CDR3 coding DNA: TGTGCCAGCAGCGTCTTAGGACAGGGTAGCACAGATACGCAGTATTTT.

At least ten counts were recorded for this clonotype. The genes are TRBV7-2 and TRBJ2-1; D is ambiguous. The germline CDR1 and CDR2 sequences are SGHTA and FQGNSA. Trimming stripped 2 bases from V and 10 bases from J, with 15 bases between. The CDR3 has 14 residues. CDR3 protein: CASSLNTYADEQFF. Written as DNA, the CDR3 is TGTGCCAGCAGCTTAAATACTTATGCCGACGAGCAGTTCTTC.